This is a list of T cell receptor beta chains from one sample in a study of tumor-infiltrating lymphocytes in primary liver carcinoma. Via MiXCR, TCRdb re-called the multiplex PCR reads, giving one row per CDR3 protein. This sample has 20,000 to 25,000 distinct CDR3 sequences; around 80% occur once, and the top ten carry roughly 35%. The specimen sequenced was liver tumor tissue from sampling region 2. These receptors were obtained from a woman in her twenties or thirties with primary liver carcinoma and hepatitis B virus infection. Each CDR3 is given with its conserved first and last residue. D genes are given only for firm matches. Only some rows state a clone size, as once, few, many or a class for expanded clones.

-	TRBV7-9	TRBJ2-2	-	CDKTRVTNTGELFF	TGTGACAAAACAAGGGTAACGAACACCGGGGAGCTGTTTTTT
-	TRBV12-3/TRBV12-4	TRBJ2-3	-	CACRYRYTDTQYF	TGTGCCTGCAGATATCGGTACACAGATACGCAGTATTTT
-	TRBV6-5	TRBJ1-2	-	CARSYGGDGYAF	TGTGCCAGGAGTTACGGAGGAGATGGCTACGCCTTC
many	TRBV6-5	TRBJ2-2	TRBD2	CASRWTSARGTGELFF	TGTGCCAGCAGGTGGACTAGCGCCCGAGGCACCGGGGAGCTGTTTTTT
many	TRBV7-9	TRBJ1-2	-	CASSRVGAGYTF	TGTGCCAGCAGCCGCGTGGGAGCCGGCTACACCTTC
once	TRBV9	TRBJ2-7	-	CVSSPQVRVDEQYF	TGTGTCAGCAGCCCCCAGGTCAGGGTGGACGAGCAGTACTTC
few	TRBV11-2	TRBJ1-4	-	CASSPWGGKLSF	TGTGCCAGTAGCCCCTGGGGAGGAAAACTGTCTTTT
-	TRBV11-2	TRBJ1-2	TRBD1	CASSLDGVTGRGYTF	TGTGCCAGCAGCTTAGATGGGGTGACAGGGAGGGGCTACACCTTC
-	TRBV11-1	TRBJ2-7	-	CARSLGYFREQYF	TGTGCTAGGAGCTTAGGTTACTTCCGCGAGCAGTACTTC
-	TRBV11-1	TRBJ2-4	-	CADSLAGAGYGIQYF	TGTGCCGACAGCTTAGCCGGGGCAGGTTATGGCATTCAGTACTTC
-	TRBV11-2	TRBJ2-2	-	CASSSDPQLSTGDLFF	TGTGCCAGCAGCTCCGATCCCCAATTGAGCACCGGGGACCTGTTTTTT
-	TRBV5-5	TRBJ2-1	TRBD2	CASSRIAGVRNEQFF	TGTGCCAGCAGTCGTATAGCGGGAGTACGAAATGAGCAGTTCTTC
-	TRBV6-2/TRBV6-3	TRBJ2-3	TRBD2	CVSSYSQREVVADTQYF	TGTGTCAGCAGTTACTCACAGCGGGAGGTCGTTGCAGATACGCAGTATTTT
few	TRBV6-5	TRBJ1-5	-	CASSPSQIQLQHF	TGTGCCAGCAGTCCATCTCAGATTCAACTCCAGCATTTT
-	TRBV4-1	TRBJ1-4	TRBD1	CTSSLTGTGGAFEKLFF	TGCACTAGCAGCCTAACCGGGACAGGGGGTGCCTTTGAAAAACTGTTTTTT
-	TRBV7-3	TRBJ2-2	TRBD1	CASSLLPAGGSTGELFF	TGTGCCAGCAGCTTACTCCCGGCAGGGGGAAGCACCGGGGAGCTGTTTTTT
hyperexpanded	TRBV10-3	TRBJ2-1	-	CAISPTATRDEQFF	TGTGCCATCAGTCCCACGGCGACCCGGGATGAGCAGTTCTTC
few	TRBV6-5	TRBJ2-2	-	CASSPLTGFSGELFF	TGTGCCAGTAGTCCGCTAACAGGGTTCAGCGGGGAGCTGTTTTTT
-	TRBV5-6	TRBJ2-2	-	CASSLVPRVTCELFF	TGCGCCAGCAGCTTGGTACCCAGAGTCACCTGTGAGCTGTTTTTT
-	TRBV28	TRBJ2-5	TRBD1	CTSSLWRQGARETQYF	TGTACCAGCAGTTTATGGAGACAGGGGGCAAGAGAGACCCAGTACTTC
-	TRBV5-6	TRBJ1-2	-	CTSSFRKNYGCTF	-
-	TRBV6-5	TRBJ2-5	TRBD1	CTSSAERGLTQCF	TGTACCAGCAGTGCCGAAAGGGGGCTGACCCAGTGCTTC
-	TRBV4-2	TRBJ2-7	TRBD1	CASSQEDLGQGGPREQYF	TGTGCCAGCAGCCAGGAGGACCTAGGACAGGGGGGGCCGCGCGAGCAGTACTTC
-	TRBV28	TRBJ2-1	-	CASSSDRSVKEQYEQFF	TGTGCCAGCAGTTCTGATCGGTCAGTCAAGGAACAATATGAGCAGTTCTTC
-	TRBV5-5	TRBJ1-6	-	CASSLDVSNSPLQF	TGTGCCAGTAGCCTGGACGTCAGTAATTCACCCCTCCAGTTT